A single sample gave rise to the 10 T cell receptor beta chains below, sequenced in a study of OX40 agonist ivuxolimab in advanced cancers. Some clones are missing from TCRdb's copy, which holds only in-frame ones; the method was immunoSEQ multiplex PCR. The sample shows approximately 35,000 clones, about three quarters of them seen only once. The sample consisted of CD4+ or CD8+ T cells sorted from blood, taken in a trial of the OX40 agonist ivuxolimab. Receptors were obtained from an adult with an advanced solid tumor such as melanoma, head and neck, liver or kidney cancer.

V and J are TRBV5-1 and TRBJ2-3; D not resolved. This CDR3 is 13 amino acids long. Germline V gene data show CDR1 as SGHRS and CDR2 as YFSETQ. V was pared by 1 base and J by 5 bases, with 8 bases between. The CDR3 spells CASSLQLVDTQYF. As DNA, the CDR3 is TGCGCCAGCAGCTTGCAACTGGTAGATACGCAGTATTTT. Full variable domain (missing parts from reference TRBV5-1 and TRBJ2-3): KAGVTQTPRYLIKTRGQQVTLSCSPISGHRSVSWYQQTPGQGLQFLFEYFSETQRNKGNFPGRFSGRQFSNSRSEMNVSTLELGDSALYLCASSLQLVDTQYFGPGTRLTVL.

This clone has a handful of counts. The genes are TRBV2 and TRBJ2-7, with 9 bases aligning to TRBD2. With 6 bases clipped from V and 2 bases from J, the junction kept 2 bases outside the gene matches. CDR3 length: 13 amino acids. Germline V gives CDR1 SNHLY, CDR2 FYNNEI. DNA for the CDR3: TGTGCCAGCAGGGTAGCGGGGGCCTACGAGCAGTACTTC. Amino acid sequence: CASRVAGAYEQYF.

This chain uses TRBV9 with TRBJ1-2; D is uncertain. Germline-derived CDR1 and CDR2 are SGDLS and YYNGEE. This CDR3 is built from 15 residues. V dropped 0 bases and J dropped 2 bases, with 11 bases sitting between them. The CDR3 loop is CASSVDAHQNYGYTF. CDR3 nucleotide sequence: TGTGCCAGCAGCGTAGATGCTCATCAGAACTATGGCTACACCTTC.

The chain uses TRBV21-1 and TRBJ2-2; TRBD2, the table's D call, was not compared with the DNA. TRBV21-1 is classified as a pseudogene. The CDR3 totals 17 residues. CDR3: CASSKAGTRSNTGELFF. CDR3 in DNA: TGTGCCAGCAGCAAAGCCGGGACTAGATCGAACACCGGGGAGCTGTTTTTT.

This clone has a handful of counts. This rearrangement joins TRBV25-1 to TRBJ2-1, with D unclear. The germline V gene encodes CDR1 MGHDK and CDR2 SYGVNS. V was pared by 0 bases and J by 7 bases, with 13 bases between. The CDR3 is 15 residues long. The CDR3 loop reads CASSEYRTTSNEQFF. CDR3 DNA: TGTGCCAGCAGTGAATACAGGACGACCTCGAATGAGCAGTTCTTC.

This chain uses TRBV19 with TRBJ2-5, with 12 bases lining up with TRBD2. The DNA end lines up better with TRBJ2-7; the J call may be wrong. Looked up from germline, CDR1 is LNHDA and CDR2 is SQIVND (reference sequence). The CDR3 loop spans 17 amino acids. CDR3 amino acids: CASTPSGGALSGDEQYF. Here the CDR3 DNA reads TGTGCCAGTACCCCTAGCGGGGGGGCCCTATCGGGGGACGAGCAGTACTTC.

This clone came up a few times. J is TRBJ1-2 and V is TRBV6-1, with D uncertain. The CDR3 sequence is 16 residues long. The V end was cut by 0 bases, the J end by 8 bases, with 19 bases between. Germline V gene lookup returns CDR1 MNHNS and CDR2 SASEGT. CDR3 DNA: TGTGCCAGCAGTGAAGCGCTTGACGGAATATTAAGGGGCTACACCTTC. Protein: CASSEALDGILRGYTF.

V is TRBV5-6 and J is TRBJ1-3; D gene ambiguous. Trimming took 2 bases from V and 0 from J, leaving 3 bases between them. The germline V gene has CDR1 SGHDT and CDR2 YYEEEE. The length of the CDR3 is 13 residues. Here the CDR3 DNA reads TGTGCCAGCAGCTTTAGCTCTGGAAACACCATATATTTT. Translating gives CASSFSSGNTIYF.

This rearrangement joins TRBV2 to TRBJ2-2; no clear D gene. Trimming took off 3 bases at V and 6 bases at J, with 8 bases between the two ends. CDR3 length: 13 amino acids. Per germline, CDR1 SNHLY and CDR2 FYNNEI. In DNA, the CDR3 is TGTGCCAGCAGTGACGGTTGGGCCGGGGAGCTGTTTTTT. It encodes CASSDGWAGELFF.

This sequence joins TRBV2 and TRBJ2-1; D is possibly TRBD1 or TRBD2 (5 bases each). This CDR3 is 12 amino acids long. Between the trimmed V and J ends, which lost 5 bases and 6 bases, there was a span of 8 bases. Germline V gene data show CDR1 as SNHLY and CDR2 as FYNNEI. CDR3 region: CASSRGGNEQFF. The CDR3 coding sequence is TGTGCCAGCAGTCGTGGGGGCAATGAGCAGTTCTTC. The full variable domain, completed using reference TRBV2 and TRBJ2-1, is EPEVTQTPSHQVTQMGQEVILRCVPISNHLYFYWYRQILGQKVEFLVSFYNNEISEKSEIFDDQFSVERPDGSNFTLKIRSTKLEDSAMYFCASSRGGNEQFFGPGTRLTVL.